The present T cell receptor (beta chain) was sequenced within a study of response to subunit inactivated influenza vaccine. Notes on the study in general: Few new T cells, the authors suggested, are recruited by each seasonal influenza vaccination.

Each CDR3 protein gets one entry after TCRdb re-called the RT-PCR reads with MiXCR. Of roughly 710,000 distinct CDR3 sequences in the sample, less than 15% were seen once. Note on this clonotype: Its specificity is unknown.

The CDR3 runs 18 residues. CDR1 is MNHEY, CDR2 SVGEGT, per germline. The J segment lost 3 bases and the V segment lost 4 bases, leaving 16 bases of the junction unmatched. The material was PBMCs from blood, obtained 14 to 15 days before vaccination. The J gene is TRBJ2-7, the V gene TRBV6-2 or TRBV6-3; 9 bases align to TRBD1. The TCR sequence derives from a man aged 45 to 65 who received an inactivated influenza vaccine. In DNA form, the CDR3 reads TGTGCCAGCAGTTTCAAACCGGCGACAGGGGGATTCTTCTACGAGCAGTACTTC. Translated: CASSFKPATGGFFYEQYF.